The 3 T cell receptor beta chains below all came from one sample that was sequenced in a study of cytomegalovirus exposure and HLA in healthy donors. The PCR was carried out with 60 Vbeta primers and 13 Jbeta primers. TCRdb's table, derived via immunoSEQ multiplex PCR, lists solely in-frame clones and lacks some. The sample has over 150,000 clones, roughly 80% seen once. The sample consisted of PBMCs. All receptors come from a human donor in good health.

The chain couples TRBV6-6 to TRBJ2-1, with 16 bases aligning to TRBD2. Germline V gene lookup returns CDR1 MNHNY and CDR2 SVGAGI (reference sequence). This CDR3 region has 16 residues. With 5 bases clipped from V and 10 bases from J, the junction kept 8 bases outside the gene matches. DNA for the CDR3: TGTGCCAGCAGTCAATCCGGGACTAGCGGGGGGGGCGAGCAGTTCTTC. Translated, it gives CASSQSGTSGGGEQFF.

V gene TRBV13 combines with J gene TRBJ2-2; 13 nucleotides agree with TRBD2. V dropped 4 bases and J dropped 4; count of bases not matched to a gene: 3. This CDR3 comprises 16 residues. The germline gives CDR1 PRHDT, CDR2 FYEKMQ (reference sequence). CDR3 coding DNA: TGTGCCAGCAGCTCGGGACTAGCGGGGCTCACCGGGGAGCTGTTTTTT. It encodes CASSSGLAGLTGELFF.

The rearrangement links TRBV6-4 to TRBJ1-3; a possible D gene is TRBD1 (6 bases). V lost 4 bases, J lost 3 bases, and 16 bases lay in between. This CDR3 region has 16 residues. Germline V CDR1 and CDR2: MRHNA, SNTAGT. CDR3 loop: CASSASPGALGNTIYF. The CDR3, as DNA: TGTGCCAGCAGTGCAAGCCCAGGGGCGCTTGGAAACACCATATATTTT.